Ten or more counts support the clone carrying this T cell receptor (beta chain). Its antigen remains unknown. The time point is: persistent/refractory GD, antithyroid drugs over 5 years with positive TRAb. The TCR library used RNA extracted from PBMCs. The authors built TCR beta libraries using iRepertoire HTBI primers and Arm-PCR of CDR3 regions. From the multiplex PCR reads, TCRdb called clonotypes with MiXCR, one entry per CDR3 protein. The table records a few hundred thousand distinct CDR3 sequences, roughly 23% of them present only once. The sample is drawn from a study of regulatory T cells in long-lasting Graves disease. Study context: Persistence in Graves' disease denoted antithyroid drug use beyond 5 years alongside positive TSH receptor antibodies. Whole-study results and caveats: Patients whose Graves' disease persisted exhibited lower TCR diversity than those newly diagnosed. Persistent disease exhibited a predilection for TRBV28, TRBJ1-2 and TRBJ2-5.

CDR3 length: 14 amino acids. With V trimmed by 2 bases and J by 4 bases, 4 bases remained unmatched. CDR1 is SGHAT and CDR2 is FQNNGV in the germline V gene. The sequencing here drew on peripheral blood mononuclear cells (PBMCs), taken when the disease was refractory, from a patient treated with antithyroid drugs. The TCR originated in a female donor with Graves disease. The J gene is TRBJ1-1, the V gene TRBV11-2; TRBD1 agrees at 7 bases. The CDR3 DNA reads TGTGCCAGCAGCTTAAGGACAGGCAGCACTGAAGCTTTCTTT. Its translation: CASSLRTGSTEAFF. Drawing the rest from reference TRBV11-2 and TRBJ1-1, the complete variable domain is EAGVAQSPRYKIIEKRQSVAFWCNPISGHATLYWYQQILGQGPKLLIQFQNNGVVDDSQLPKDRFSAERLKGVDSTLKIQPAKLEDSAVYLCASSLRTGSTEAFFGQGTRLTVV.